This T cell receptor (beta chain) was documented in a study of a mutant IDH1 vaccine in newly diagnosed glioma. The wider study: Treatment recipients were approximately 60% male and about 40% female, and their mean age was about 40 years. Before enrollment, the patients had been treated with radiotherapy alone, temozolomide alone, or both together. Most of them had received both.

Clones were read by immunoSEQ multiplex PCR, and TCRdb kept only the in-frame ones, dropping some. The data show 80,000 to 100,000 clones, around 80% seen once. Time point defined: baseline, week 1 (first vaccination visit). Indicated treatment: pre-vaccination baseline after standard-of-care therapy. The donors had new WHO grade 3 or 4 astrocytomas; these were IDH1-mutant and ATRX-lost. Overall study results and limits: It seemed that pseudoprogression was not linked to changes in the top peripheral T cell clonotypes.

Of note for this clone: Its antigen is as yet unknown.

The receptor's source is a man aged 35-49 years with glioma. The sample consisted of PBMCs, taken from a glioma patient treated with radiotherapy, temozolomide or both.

The CDR3 here is CASSFRDRGLAGGPWEETQYF. The DNA of the CDR3 is TGTGCCAGCAGTTTTCGGGACAGGGGTCTAGCGGGAGGGCCTTGGGAAGAGACCCAGTACTTC. The chain combines TRBV28 with TRBJ2-5, with TRBD2 matching 12 bases. Trimming took 3 bases from V and 3 from J; bases not matched to a gene: 20. Germline lookup yields CDR1 MDHEN and CDR2 SYDVKM. CDR3 length equals 21 residues.